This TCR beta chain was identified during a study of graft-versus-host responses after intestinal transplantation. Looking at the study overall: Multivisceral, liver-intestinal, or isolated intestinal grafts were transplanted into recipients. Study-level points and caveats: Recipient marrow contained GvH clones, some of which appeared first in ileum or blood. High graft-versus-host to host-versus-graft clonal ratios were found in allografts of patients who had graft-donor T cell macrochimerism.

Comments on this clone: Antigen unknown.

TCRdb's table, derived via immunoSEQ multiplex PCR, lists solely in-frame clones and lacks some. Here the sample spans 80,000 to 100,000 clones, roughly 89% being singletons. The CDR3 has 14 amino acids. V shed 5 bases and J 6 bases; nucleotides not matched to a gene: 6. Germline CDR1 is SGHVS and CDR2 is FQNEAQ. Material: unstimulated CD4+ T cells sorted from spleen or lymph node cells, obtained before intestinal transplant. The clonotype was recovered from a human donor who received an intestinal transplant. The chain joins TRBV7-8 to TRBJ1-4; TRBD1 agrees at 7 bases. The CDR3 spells CASSHGTEDEKLFF. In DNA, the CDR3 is TGTGCCAGCAGCCACGGGACAGAAGATGAAAAACTGTTTTTT.